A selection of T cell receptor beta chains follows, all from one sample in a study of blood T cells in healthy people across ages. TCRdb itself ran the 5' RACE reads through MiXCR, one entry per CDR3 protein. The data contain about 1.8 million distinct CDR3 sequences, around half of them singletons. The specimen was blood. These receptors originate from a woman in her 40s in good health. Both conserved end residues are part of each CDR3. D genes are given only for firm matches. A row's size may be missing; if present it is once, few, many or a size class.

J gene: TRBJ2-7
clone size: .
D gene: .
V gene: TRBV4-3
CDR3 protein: CASTQETQGGANYEQYF
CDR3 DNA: TGCGCCAGCACCCAAGAAACTCAGGGGGGGGCTAACTATGAGCAGTACTTC

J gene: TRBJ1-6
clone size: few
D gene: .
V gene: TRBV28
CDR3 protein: CASSPPGSPLHF
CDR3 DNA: TGTGCCAGCAGTCCCCCCGGATCACCCCTCCACTTT

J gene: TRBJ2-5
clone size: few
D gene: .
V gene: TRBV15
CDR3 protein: CATSRAVEETQYF
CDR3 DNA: TGTGCCACCAGCAGAGCGGTTGAAGAGACCCAGTACTTC

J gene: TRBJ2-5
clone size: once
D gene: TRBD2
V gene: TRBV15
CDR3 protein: CATSRDSAGGQETQYF
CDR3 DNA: TGTGCCACCAGCAGAGATTCGGCGGGGGGACAAGAGACCCAGTACTTC

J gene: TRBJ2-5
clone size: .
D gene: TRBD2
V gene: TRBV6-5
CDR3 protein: CASSLLAAEETQYF
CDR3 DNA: TGTGCCAGCAGTCTCCTAGCGGCTGAAGAGACCCAGTACTTC

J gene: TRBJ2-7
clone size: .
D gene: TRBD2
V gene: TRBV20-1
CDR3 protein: CSAKTLAGINEQYF
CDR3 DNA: TGCAGTGCAAAGACCCTAGCGGGGATTAATGAGCAGTACTTC

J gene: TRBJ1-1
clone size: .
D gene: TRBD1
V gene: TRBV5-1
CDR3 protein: CASSLGHRGTEAFF
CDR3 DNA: TGCGCCAGCAGCTTGGGACACAGGGGGACTGAAGCTTTCTTT

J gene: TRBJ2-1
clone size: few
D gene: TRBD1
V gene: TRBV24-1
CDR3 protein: CATGQGPYNEQFF
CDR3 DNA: TGTGCCACCGGACAGGGACCCTACAATGAGCAGTTCTTC

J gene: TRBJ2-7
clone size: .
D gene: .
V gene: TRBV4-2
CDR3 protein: CASSQDHGSEQYF
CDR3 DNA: TGTGCCAGCAGCCAAGATCACGGTTCCGAGCAGTACTTC

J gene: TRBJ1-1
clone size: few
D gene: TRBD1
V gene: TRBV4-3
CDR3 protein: CASSEGTGGNTEAFF
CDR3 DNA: TGCGCCAGCAGCGAAGGGACAGGGGGCAACACTGAAGCTTTCTTT

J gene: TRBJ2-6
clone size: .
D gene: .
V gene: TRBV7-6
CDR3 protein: CASSLVRGPFTTGANVLTF
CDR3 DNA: TGTGCCAGCAGCTTAGTCAGGGGACCCTTTACGACTGGGGCCAACGTCCTGACTTTC

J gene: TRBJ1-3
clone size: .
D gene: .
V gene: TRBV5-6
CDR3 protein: CASSQTLGGNTIYF
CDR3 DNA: TGTGCCAGCAGTCAGACTCTCGGCGGAAACACCATATATTTT

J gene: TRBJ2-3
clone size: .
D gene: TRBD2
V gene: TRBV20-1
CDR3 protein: CSASITAGGPTDTQYF
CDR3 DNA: TGCAGTGCTAGTATCACGGCGGGGGGGCCCACAGATACGCAGTATTTT

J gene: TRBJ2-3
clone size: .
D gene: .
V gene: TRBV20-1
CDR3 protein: CSASGELATQYF
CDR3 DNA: TGCAGTGCTAGCGGGGAGCTAGCAACGCAGTATTTT

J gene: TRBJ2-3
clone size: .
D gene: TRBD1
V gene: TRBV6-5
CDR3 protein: CASRIQGARGDTQYF
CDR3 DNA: TGTGCCAGCAGAATACAGGGGGCGCGGGGAGATACGCAGTATTTT

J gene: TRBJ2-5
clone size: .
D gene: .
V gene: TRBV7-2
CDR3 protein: CASNFWAETQYF
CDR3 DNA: TGTGCCAGCAACTTTTGGGCAGAGACCCAGTACTTC

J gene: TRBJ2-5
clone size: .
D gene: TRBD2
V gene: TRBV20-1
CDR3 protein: CSALGTSGDQETQYF
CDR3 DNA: TGCAGTGCATTGGGGACTAGCGGGGACCAAGAGACCCAGTACTTC

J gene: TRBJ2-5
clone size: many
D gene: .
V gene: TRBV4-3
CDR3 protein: CASSQSGNREETQYF
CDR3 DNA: TGCGCCAGCAGCCAATCGGGGAACCGAGAAGAGACCCAGTACTTC

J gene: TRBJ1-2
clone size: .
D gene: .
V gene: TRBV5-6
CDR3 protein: CASNLDKIYGYTF
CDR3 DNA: TGTGCCAGCAACCTGGACAAGATCTATGGCTACACCTTC

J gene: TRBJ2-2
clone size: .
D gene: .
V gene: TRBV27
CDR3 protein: CASSAGRREVNTGELFF
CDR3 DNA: TGTGCCAGCAGTGCAGGGCGGAGGGAGGTGAACACCGGGGAGCTGTTTTTT

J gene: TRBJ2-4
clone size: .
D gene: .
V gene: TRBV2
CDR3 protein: CASSGFKRGPTKNIQYF
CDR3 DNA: TGTGCCAGCAGTGGGTTTAAGAGGGGACCCACCAAAAACATTCAGTACTTC

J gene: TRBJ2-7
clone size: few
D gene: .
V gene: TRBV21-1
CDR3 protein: CASSKPSSGQGFYEQYF
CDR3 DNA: TGTGCCAGCAGCAAGCCGTCATCGGGACAGGGATTTTACGAGCAGTACTTC

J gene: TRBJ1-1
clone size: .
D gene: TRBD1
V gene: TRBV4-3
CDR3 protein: CASSQDTGGWIEAFF
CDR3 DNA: TGCGCCAGCAGCCAAGATACAGGGGGGTGGATTGAAGCTTTCTTT

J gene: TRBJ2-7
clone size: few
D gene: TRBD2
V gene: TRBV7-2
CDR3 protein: CASSLRIAGGPHEQYF
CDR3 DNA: TGTGCCAGCAGCTTAAGAATAGCGGGGGGGCCCCACGAGCAGTACTTC

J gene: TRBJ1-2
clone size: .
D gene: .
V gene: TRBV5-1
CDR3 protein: CASSARARSDGYTF
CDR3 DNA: TGCGCCAGCAGCGCAAGGGCCAGGAGCGATGGCTACACCTTC

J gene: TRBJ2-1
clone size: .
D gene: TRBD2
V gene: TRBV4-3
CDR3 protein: CASSQVRASGGAGNEQFF
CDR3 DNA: TGCGCCAGCAGCCAAGTGAGGGCTAGCGGGGGGGCCGGGAATGAGCAGTTCTTC

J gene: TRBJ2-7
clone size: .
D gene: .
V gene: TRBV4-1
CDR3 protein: CASSQNPSLAYEQYF
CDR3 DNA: TGCGCCAGCAGTCAAAATCCGTCTTTGGCCTACGAGCAGTACTTC

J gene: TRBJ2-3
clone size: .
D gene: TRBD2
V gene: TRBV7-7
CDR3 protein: CASSPTRGASTDTQYF
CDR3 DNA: TGTGCTAGCAGCCCAACGCGGGGGGCCAGCACAGATACGCAGTATTTT

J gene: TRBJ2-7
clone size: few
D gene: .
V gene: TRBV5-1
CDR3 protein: CASSHPEGAPYEQYF
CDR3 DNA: TGCGCCAGCAGCCACCCGGAAGGGGCCCCCTACGAGCAGTACTTC

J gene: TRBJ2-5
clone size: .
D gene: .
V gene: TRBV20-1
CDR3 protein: CSASLSVSQETQYF
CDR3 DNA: TGCAGTGCTTCCCTTAGCGTTTCTCAAGAGACCCAGTACTTC